The rows below give T cell receptor beta chains drawn from one sample of a study of T cell clonotyping in hematopoietic cell transplantation. Data came from immunoSEQ multiplex PCR; TCRdb stores just in-frame clones and leaves some out. The sample contains approximately 11,000 clones, roughly 90% of which appear only once. The material was peripheral blood mononuclear cells, obtained before stem cell transplant. These receptor sequences come from a woman between 40 and 55 years old with acute myeloid leukemia. Some clones in this sample may be carry-over from other donors' samples. The CDR3 runs from the conserved cysteine through the conserved F or W. The D gene is left open where the match is weak.

d_call	v_call	j_call	cdr3_aa
NA	TRBV5-6	TRBJ2-1	CASSRQVTNEQFF
NA	TRBV6-4	TRBJ1-5	CASSDRVGQPQHF
TRBD2	TRBV5-4	TRBJ2-7	CASSSPTSGRSFEQYF
TRBD1	TRBV28	TRBJ2-1	CASGKGQAYNEQFF
TRBD2	TRBV25-1	TRBJ2-7	CASSESRTSGSYEQYF
TRBD2	TRBV9	TRBJ2-3	CASSTHPSGGTDTQYF
NA	TRBV2	TRBJ2-3	CASSFGYTQYF
NA	TRBV7-8	TRBJ1-4	CASSAYRVGYEKLFF
NA	TRBV29-1	TRBJ1-2	CSVATSSYGYTF
NA	TRBV29-1	TRBJ1-1	CSTAGSVSNTEAFF
NA	TRBV9	TRBJ2-3	CASSEIYALDTQYF
NA	TRBV9	TRBJ2-3	CASSVETITDTQYF
NA	TRBV27	TRBJ2-3	CASRLQGRADTQYF
NA	TRBV29-1	TRBJ2-5	CSVPSRTVQETQYF
TRBD1	TRBV10-3	TRBJ1-4	CAISASGTGDEKLFF
NA	TRBV5-1	TRBJ2-7	CASSLGGSSEQYF
NA	TRBV25-1	TRBJ2-3	CASSEYDLASTDTQYF
NA	TRBV29-1	TRBJ2-7	CSVEGSSYEQYF
TRBD2	TRBV25-1	TRBJ2-1	CASRRMGRGRARLNEQFF
NA	TRBV30	TRBJ1-2	CAWNPGGVIYGYTF
NA	TRBV19	TRBJ2-2	CASSQTGSSDTGELFF
TRBD1	TRBV29-1	TRBJ1-1	CSGEGQGQRNTEAFF
TRBD1	TRBV9	TRBJ1-3	CASSSTTGAGNTIYF